Each of the 8 T cell receptor beta chains below was sequenced from the same sample in a study of Ad26.COV2.S vaccination and SARS-CoV-2 variants. Profiling relied on immunoSEQ multiplex PCR, and the TCRdb table lists in-frame clones only, not all of them. The sample has roughly 300,000 clones; about 89% are singletons. Specified treatment: some 20 received Ad26.COV2.S at low or high dose, single or two shots; about 5 received placebo; per-sample allocation not given. Vaccine and placebo recipients were sampled on day 63 after the first injection. This material consisted of peripheral blood, taken in a trial of Ad26.COV2.S vaccine versus placebo. These receptors were taken from a person aged 18 to 59 who received the Ad26.COV2.S COVID-19 vaccine or a placebo.

This clone was observed a few times. The rearrangement uses TRBV6-1 and TRBJ2-3; TRBD1 aligns across 9 bases. V trimming: 1 base; J trimming: 4 bases; junction bases outside the gene matches: 0. The CDR3 length is 14 residues. Germline CDR1 is MNHNS and CDR2 is SASEGT. CDR3 DNA: TGTGCCAGCAGTGAAGGACAGGGGGCAGATACGCAGTATTTT. Its translation: CASSEGQGADTQYF.

The J gene is TRBJ1-2, the V gene TRBV5-1; 9 nucleotides match TRBD1. The CDR3 sequence is 16 residues long. Losses at the gene ends were 1 base for V and 2 bases for J; bases not matched to a gene: 6. CDR1 and CDR2 (germline): SGHRS, YFSETQ. DNA of the CDR3: TGCGCCAGCAGCTTGTCAACGACAGGGGGGAACTATGGCTACACCTTC. Protein: CASSLSTTGGNYGYTF.

This chain connects TRBV7-9 to TRBJ2-1, with D possibly being TRBD2 (5 bases). CDR1 and CDR2 (germline): SEHNR, FQNEAQ (reference sequence). Trimming shortened V by 1 base and J by 6 bases, and 13 bases separated the two germline ends. There are 15 residues in the CDR3. Here the CDR3 reads CASSLGGERTNEQFF. The CDR3 region has the DNA TGTGCCAGCAGCTTAGGGGGTGAGCGGACCAATGAGCAGTTCTTC.

This clone appeared a few times. The chain employs TRBV19 and TRBJ2-2; TRBD1 matches 8 bases. V lost 3 bases and J lost 5; bases outside the gene matches: 5. This CDR3 has 15 residues. Germline values: CDR1 LNHDA, CDR2 SQIVND (reference sequence). The CDR3: CASSIRTGRTGELFF. CDR3 in DNA: TGTGCCAGTAGTATCCGGACAGGGAGGACCGGGGAGCTGTTTTTT.

This clone was observed a single time. J is TRBJ2-1 and V is TRBV27; 7 nucleotides match TRBD2. Germline lookup yields CDR1 MNHEY and CDR2 SMNVEV (reference sequence). The CDR3 runs 16 residues. J was trimmed by 5 bases and V by 3 bases; bases with no gene match: 10. CDR3 in amino acids: CASSLHRDYPNNEQFF. In DNA, the CDR3 is TGTGCCAGCAGTTTGCACCGGGACTACCCAAACAATGAGCAGTTCTTC.

This clone has a single count. The genes are TRBV6-2 or TRBV6-3 and TRBJ2-1; TRBD2 aligns across 8 bases. Germline-derived CDR1 and CDR2 are MNHEY and SVGEGT. Unmatched junction bases numbered 7, after V lost 2 bases and J lost 4 bases. CDR3 size: 16 residues. DNA of the CDR3: TGTGCCAGCAGTTACGGGCGGGGGGCGCGATACAATGAGCAGTTCTTC. This gives the protein CASSYGRGARYNEQFF.

On this clone: Other DNA sequences in this sample translate to the same CDR3. The chain uses TRBV30 and TRBJ1-6, with D possibly matching TRBD1 (5 bases). The ends were cut back, 0 bases at V and 10 bases at J, with 7 bases in the middle. This CDR3 contains 12 residues. Germline assignment: CDR1 GTSNPN and CDR2 SVGIG (reference sequence). The CDR3 DNA sequence: TGTGCCTGGAGTGTACGGGGGTCACCCCTCCACTTT. This codes for CAWSVRGSPLHF. The full variable domain, completed using reference TRBV30 and TRBJ1-6, is SQTIHQWPATLVQPVGSPLSLECTVEGTSNPNLYWYRQAAGRGLQLLFYSVGIGQISSEVPQNLSASRPQDRQFILSSKKLLLSDSGFYLCAWSVRGSPLHFGNGTRLTVT.

This clone was seen a single time. The CDR3 loop reads CASSPNWGSETQYF. The CDR3 nucleotides are TGTGCCAGTAGTCCTAATTGGGGAAGCGAGACCCAGTACTTC. The gene calls are TRBV19 and TRBJ2-5; D gene ambiguous. CDR1 and CDR2 (germline): LNHDA, SQIVND (reference sequence). V was clipped by 5 bases and J by 5 bases, with 15 bases between them. CDR3 size: 14 residues.